These 21 T cell receptor beta chains originate from one sample sequenced in a study of spatial heterogeneity in lung cancer. Time point denoted: sample taken at primary tumor resection. Unsorted whole RNA samples from tumor, nontumor lung or frozen PBMC were sequenced. TCRdb fed the 5' RACE reads into MiXCR, producing one record per CDR3 protein. The sample lists about 4,100 distinct CDR3 sequences; around 24% were seen once. The sample consisted of PBMCs, taken at surgery. The receptors stem from a female donor with early-stage non-small cell lung cancer.

With regard to this clonotype: The library was designed around alpha chains, so this beta chain is a stray read whose abundance carries little weight. This rearrangement joins TRBV19 to TRBJ1-1; unclear D gene. The CDR3 runs to 13 residues. Trimming shortened V by 9 bases and J by 8 bases, and 19 bases separated the two germline ends. Germline CDR1 and CDR2: LNHDA and SQIVND (reference sequence). CDR3 coding DNA: TGTGCCAGCCAAAATTTAGGCTTGACCGAAGCTTTCTTT. Protein product: CASQNLGLTEAFF. Looking up the rest from reference TRBV19 and TRBJ1-1 gives the full variable domain: DGGITQSPKYLFRKEGQNVTLSCEQNLNHDAMYWYRQDPGQGLRLIYYSQIVNDFQKGDIAEGYSVSREKKESFPLTVTSAQKNPTAFYLCASQNLGLTEAFFGQGTRLTVV.

On this clonotype itself: Since the library was made to target alpha chains, this beta chain is a stray read and its abundance is not meaningful. The chain carries TRBV20-1 and TRBJ2-7; 7 nucleotides align to TRBD2. V dropped 0 bases and J dropped 3; count of bases not matched to a gene: 5. The germline V gene encodes CDR1 DFQATT and CDR2 SNEGSKA (reference sequence). The CDR3 is made up of 14 amino acids. The CDR3 coding sequence is TGCAGTGCTAGAGATCCCGGGACTATCTACGAGCAGTACTTC. Protein product: CSARDPGTIYEQYF.

In regard to this clonotype: This beta chain is an off-target read within a library intended for alpha chains, so its frequency means little. The J gene is TRBJ1-5, the V gene TRBV20-1; D uncertain. V lost 5 bases, J lost 4 bases, and 9 bases lay in between. Germline lookup yields CDR1 DFQATT and CDR2 SNEGSKA (reference sequence). The CDR3 has 12 amino acids. In nucleotides, the CDR3 is TGCAGTGCTCCACCCCCAAATCAGCCCCAGCATTTT. This gives the protein CSAPPPNQPQHF.

In regard to this clonotype: This beta chain slipped into a library made for alpha chains as a stray read, so its size is not meaningful. The chain has TRBV7-3 and TRBJ2-5; 7 bases map to TRBD2. The junction had 14 bases not matched to a gene; V was cut back by 6 bases and J by 4 bases. Germline V CDR1 and CDR2: SGHTA, FQGTGA. The CDR3 spans 16 residues. As DNA, the CDR3 is TGTGCCAGCAGTCCTAGCGGAATCCAATCCAGAGAGACCCAGTACTTC. As protein: CASSPSGIQSRETQYF.

A note on this clonotype: This beta chain is a stray read from a library made for alpha chains; its abundance is not meaningful. V and J are TRBV7-6 and TRBJ1-5, with TRBD1 as a possible D gene (5 bases). CDR3 size: 13 residues. In germline, CDR1 is SGHVS, CDR2 FNYEAQ. Trimming took off 3 bases at V and 5 bases at J, with 8 bases between the two ends. CDR3 nucleotide sequence: TGTGCCAGCAGCTTGGCGGGGGATCAGCCCCAGCATTTT. It encodes CASSLAGDQPQHF. Looking up the rest from reference TRBV7-6 and TRBJ1-5 gives the full variable domain: GAGVSQSPRYKVTKRGQDVALRCDPISGHVSLYWYRQALGQGPEFLTYFNYEAQQDKSGLPNDRFSAERPEGSISTLTIQRTEQRDSAMYRCASSLAGDQPQHFGDGTRLSIL.

This clonotype was detected once. The size of this beta chain means little, since it is a stray read in a library made for alpha chains. The chain has TRBV6-1 and TRBJ2-3; 8 bases line up with TRBD1. The ends lost 6 bases at V and 7 bases at J; junction bases unmatched: 9. The length of the CDR3 is 14 residues. The germline V gene encodes CDR1 MNHNS and CDR2 SASEGT. The CDR3 DNA reads TGTGCCAGCAGGGGGCAGGGGGCCCAGTATACGCAGTATTTT. Translated, it gives CASRGQGAQYTQYF.

This clonotype was counted a few times. The library was built for alpha chains, so this beta chain is an off-target read and its size means little. This chain links TRBV7-2 with TRBJ1-2; D is perhaps TRBD1 (6 bases). Germline values: CDR1 SGHTA, CDR2 FQGNSA. V gave up 4 bases and J gave up 2 bases, with 14 bases separating them. The CDR3 is made up of 15 amino acids. The CDR3 DNA sequence: TGTGCCAGCAGCTGGCTGGCAGGGGAAAACTATGGCTACACCTTC. Translating it yields CASSWLAGENYGYTF.

Concerning this clonotype: This beta chain is an off-target read within a library intended for alpha chains, so its frequency means little. V and J are TRBV3-1 and TRBJ2-6, with 10 bases that match TRBD2. CDR3 length: 19 residues. The germline CDR1 and CDR2 sequences are LGHDT and YNNKEL (reference sequence). V lost 4 bases, J lost 3 bases, and 12 bases stayed unmatched. CDR3 sequence: CASSPWTSGRWSGANVLTF. CDR3 coding DNA: TGTGCCAGCAGCCCTTGGACTAGCGGACGATGGAGTGGGGCCAACGTCCTGACTTTC.

This clonotype counts as medium-sized. A library prepared for alpha chains yielded this beta chain as an off-target read; its size is of little meaning. CDR3 amino acids: CSARGGSSRYNEQFF. In nucleotides, the CDR3 is TGCAGTGCTAGAGGAGGCTCAAGCCGTTACAATGAGCAGTTCTTC. V and J are TRBV20-1 and TRBJ2-1; D not certain. V dropped 1 base and J dropped 4 bases, with 14 bases sitting between them. Germline V lookup: CDR1 DFQATT, CDR2 SNEGSKA (reference sequence). The CDR3 is 15 amino acids.

This clonotype was observed a handful of times. This beta chain is off target for a library built for alpha chains, so its abundance means little. The rearrangement uses TRBV5-5 and TRBJ2-1; 8 bases line up with TRBD2. CDR1 is SGHKS, CDR2 YYEKEE, per germline (reference sequence). V lost 1 base and J lost 5; bases outside the gene matches: 5. The CDR3 totals 15 residues. CDR3 protein: CASSLFAGGNNEQFF. DNA for the CDR3: TGTGCCAGCAGCTTGTTTGCGGGAGGAAACAATGAGCAGTTCTTC.

Turning to this clonotype: This beta chain lies outside the target of a library built for alpha chains; its clone size means little. V gene TRBV28 combines with J gene TRBJ2-5; D is unresolved. Germline V gives CDR1 MDHEN, CDR2 SYDVKM. V lost 4 bases, J lost 6 bases, and 9 bases lay in between. The CDR3 has 12 residues. For the CDR3, the DNA is TGTGCCAGCAGTTCTCCCCGACAGACCCAGTACTTC. This codes for CASSSPRQTQYF.

This clonotype showed up just a few times. Within a library made for alpha chains, this beta chain is off target, and its count is uninformative. This sequence joins TRBV12-3 or TRBV12-4 and TRBJ2-1; D perhaps matches TRBD1 (5 bases). The V end was cut by 5 bases, the J end by 0 bases, with 11 bases between. The CDR3 is 15 residues long. The CDR3 sequence: CASSRVQGSYNEQFF. The CDR3 bases are TGTGCCAGCAGTCGTGTTCAGGGCTCCTACAATGAGCAGTTCTTC.

For this clonotype: Little can be read into the size of this beta chain, an off-target read in a library designed for alpha chains. The chain couples TRBV2 to TRBJ2-2, with TRBD1 as a possible D gene (6 bases). The CDR3 loop spans 13 amino acids. The V gene lost 8 bases and the J gene lost 5 bases, with 12 bases spanning the gap. Germline assignment: CDR1 SNHLY and CDR2 FYNNEI. The CDR3 DNA reads as TGTGCCAGCGGTAGGGGGTCGACCGGGGAGCTGTTTTTT. This gives the protein CASGRGSTGELFF.

This clonotype was seen a few times. This beta chain turned up in a library designed for alpha chains; as an off-target read, its abundance says little. The genes are TRBV20-1 and TRBJ2-4, with a weak D call TRBD2 (5 bases). Germline assignment: CDR1 DFQATT and CDR2 SNEGSKA (reference sequence). The CDR3 has 14 amino acids. Deletions cut 6 bases from V and 2 bases from J, with 14 bases between. CDR3 sequence (DNA): TGCAGTGCCACCTTAGGAGGTACCAAAAACATTCAGTACTTC. The encoded protein is CSATLGGTKNIQYF.

Concerning this clonotype itself: This beta chain appears as a stray read in a library generated for alpha chains; its size is not informative. The V gene is TRBV14, the J gene TRBJ1-4; weak D call: TRBD1 (5 bases). The CDR3 runs 14 residues. Trimming cost V 8 bases and J 7 bases, with 17 bases left between them. From germline, CDR1 is SGHDN and CDR2 FVKESK. CDR3 coding DNA: TGTGCCAGCTCTGGATACCTTGACAGTGAAAAACTGTTTTTT. It codes for CASSGYLDSEKLFF.

This clonotype is judged medium-sized. Because the library targeted alpha chains, this beta chain is an off-target read whose size means little. The J gene is TRBJ2-1, the V gene TRBV6-5, with TRBD2 identical over 7 bases. The CDR3 runs to 16 residues. The ends lost 2 bases at V and 4 bases at J; junction bases unmatched: 8. CDR1 MNHEY and CDR2 SVGAGI come from the germline V gene. CDR3 coding DNA: TGTGCCAGCAGTTACGGGGTTCGGCGGGAGTACAATGAGCAGTTCTTC. Protein product: CASSYGVRREYNEQFF.

A word on this clonotype: Within a library made for alpha chains, this beta chain is off target, and its count is uninformative. This sequence joins TRBV5-1 and TRBJ2-3, with D possibly TRBD1 on 7 matching bases. Per germline, CDR1 SGHRS and CDR2 YFSETQ. Trimming pared 2 bases from V and 6 bases from J, leaving 10 bases between. The CDR3 has 13 residues. The CDR3, as DNA: TGCGCCAGCAGCTTCGCAGGGGGGGATACGCAGTATTTT. It specifies CASSFAGGDTQYF.

About this clonotype itself: This beta chain represents an off-target read in a library built for alpha chains; its size is of limited meaning. The chain combines TRBV5-5 with TRBJ2-7, with D unclear. The CDR3 sequence is 14 residues long. V shed 6 bases and J shed 3 bases, with 16 bases lying between them. Per germline, CDR1 SGHKS and CDR2 YYEKEE (reference sequence). This CDR3 reads CASTQQSTDYEQYF. CDR3 in DNA: TGTGCCAGCACCCAGCAATCCACGGACTACGAGCAGTACTTC.

Notes on this clonotype: This beta chain was picked up by a library intended for alpha chains and is off target, so its count carries little meaning. This chain joins TRBV25-1 and TRBJ2-1; TRBD2 matches at 7 bases. The V gene's germline CDR1 is MGHDK and CDR2 SYGVNS. With 5 bases clipped from V and 6 bases from J, the junction kept 10 bases outside the gene matches. The CDR3 length is 15 residues. CDR3 bases: TGTGCCAGCAGTCTCGCGGGAGACCTCGTCAATGAGCAGTTCTTC. Amino acids: CASSLAGDLVNEQFF.

For this clonotype: The library was built for alpha chains, so this beta chain is an off-target read and its size means little. The chain couples TRBV7-8 to TRBJ2-7; D possibly matches TRBD1 or TRBD2 (5 bases each). Germline lookup yields CDR1 SGHVS and CDR2 FQNEAQ. Trimming removed 5 bases from V and 3 bases from J, with 20 bases in between. This CDR3 has 16 amino acids. The DNA of the CDR3 is TGTGCCAGCAGCCGGCAGAGGGGACCGCGTGGCTACGAGCAGTACTTC. Residues: CASSRQRGPRGYEQYF.

This clonotype counts as medium-sized. Because the library targeted alpha chains, this beta chain is an off-target read whose size means little. The chain recombines TRBV11-2 with TRBJ2-3, with 8 bases aligning to TRBD1. Germline V CDR1 and CDR2: SGHAT, FQNNGV. The CDR3 extends over 16 amino acids. The trim removed 1 base at V and 3 bases at J, leaving 6 bases unmatched. CDR3 amino acids: CASSLGPGQGTDTQYF. The CDR3 DNA is TGTGCCAGCAGCTTAGGGCCCGGACAGGGAACAGATACGCAGTATTTT. Full variable domain (remainder filled in from reference TRBV11-2 and TRBJ2-3): EAGVAQSPRYKIIEKRQSVAFWCNPISGHATLYWYQQILGQGPKLLIQFQNNGVVDDSQLPKDRFSAERLKGVDSTLKIQPAKLEDSAVYLCASSLGPGQGTDTQYFGPGTRLTVL.